The 27 T cell receptor beta chains presented below share a single source sample, sequenced in a study of shared clonotypes between healthy human individuals. CD45RO-negative CD8 cells positively selected for CCR7 made up the naive population, which excluded terminally differentiated effector memory CD45RA+ cells. The protocol was immunoSEQ multiplex PCR, while the TCRdb copy is restricted to in-frame clones and leaves out a portion. The sample yields under 2,000,000 clones, 85% to 95% seen once. The specimen was naive CD8+ T cells sorted from blood. The origin of the receptors is a man aged 18 to 35 in good health.

The chain links TRBV18 to TRBJ1-1, with D possibly matching TRBD1 (5 bases). CDR3 length: 14 residues. V was shortened by 3 bases and J by 6 bases, with 14 bases between the two germline ends. Germline lookup yields CDR1 KGHSH and CDR2 LQKENI. CDR3 DNA: TGTGCCAGCTCACCCTGGGGGGGGGTCCCTGAAGCTTTCTTT. It specifies CASSPWGGVPEAFF.

The chain recombines TRBV27 with TRBJ1-5; no clear D. CDR1 is MNHEY and CDR2 is SMNVEV in the germline V gene (reference sequence). Trimming cost V 5 bases and J 2 bases, with 10 bases left between them. The CDR3 covers 14 residues. Here the CDR3 reads CASSPAGGNQPQHF. Written as DNA, the CDR3 is TGTGCCAGCAGTCCCGCTGGGGGCAATCAGCCCCAGCATTTT.

The chain couples TRBV7-8 to TRBJ1-1; no clear D gene. V was shortened by 5 bases and J by 8 bases, with 12 bases between the two germline ends. CDR3 size: 12 residues. Germline V gene lookup returns CDR1 SGHVS and CDR2 FQNEAQ. The CDR3 spells CASSKKGTEAFF. Here the CDR3 DNA reads TGTGCCAGCAGCAAGAAAGGTACAGAAGCTTTCTTT.

This clone was observed a single time. V is TRBV7-9 and J is TRBJ2-1; D is unclear. CDR1 SEHNR and CDR2 FQNEAQ come from the germline V gene (reference sequence). The CDR3 contains 14 residues. V lost 2 bases, J lost 3 bases, and 8 bases lay in between. CDR3: CASSLIGNYNEQFF. In DNA form, the CDR3 reads TGTGCCAGCAGCTTAATAGGGAACTACAATGAGCAGTTCTTC.

This clone was recorded a few times. Other DNA sequences of this sample code for an identical CDR3. The CDR3 DNA is TGCAGCGTTGAGTCCGGGAACACTGAAGCTTTCTTT. Its translation is CSVESGNTEAFF. The chain joins TRBV29-1 to TRBJ1-1, with D unresolved. There are 12 residues in the CDR3. Germline CDR1 and CDR2: SQVTM and ANQGSEA. V was clipped by 3 bases and J by 1 base, with 6 bases between them.

This sequence joins TRBV15 and TRBJ1-5; D gene uncertain. V lost 8 bases to trimming and J lost 11 bases, with 19 bases between them. The CDR3 is 13 residues long. Germline V gene lookup returns CDR1 LNHNV and CDR2 YYDKDF (reference sequence). The CDR3 reads CATGEHGERAQHF. CDR3 bases: TGTGCCACCGGCGAACACGGGGAAAGGGCCCAGCATTTT.

The V and J genes are TRBV27 and TRBJ2-7; 7 bases map to TRBD1. Germline V CDR1 and CDR2: MNHEY, SMNVEV (reference sequence). V lost 2 bases, J lost 5 bases, and 12 bases stayed unmatched. This CDR3 is 16 amino acids long. This CDR3 reads CASSLILRGGTDEQYF. CDR3 DNA: TGTGCCAGCAGTTTAATCCTTAGAGGGGGCACCGACGAGCAGTACTTC.

The rearrangement uses TRBV9 and TRBJ2-5; 10 positions match TRBD2. CDR3 length: 14 residues. The V gene end was trimmed by 3 bases and the J gene end by 7 bases; junction bases not matched to a gene: 6. The V gene's germline CDR1 is SGDLS and CDR2 YYNGEE. The CDR3 sequence is CASSGTSGEATQYF. As DNA, the CDR3 is TGTGCCAGCAGCGGCACTAGCGGGGAGGCGACCCAGTACTTC.

To note about this clone: The sample holds other DNA sequences that translate to the same CDR3. The chain recombines TRBV4-3 with TRBJ1-2, with a tentative D call TRBD1 (6 bases). The CDR3 has 14 residues. The germline gives CDR1 LGHNA, CDR2 YSLEER. V was cut by 1 base and J by 2 bases, with 8 bases left in between. In nucleotides, the CDR3 is TGCGCCAGCAGCCAAGGGACAGCAAACTATGGCTACACCTTC. This encodes CASSQGTANYGYTF.

This chain uses TRBV27 with TRBJ2-7; weak D call: TRBD2 (5 bases). Trimming pared 7 bases from V and 1 base from J, leaving 8 bases between. The CDR3 totals 12 residues. CDR1 MNHEY and CDR2 SMNVEV come from the germline V gene (reference sequence). CDR3 protein: CASMTGSYEQYF. As DNA, the CDR3 is TGTGCCAGCATGACGGGATCCTACGAGCAGTACTTC.

In the case of this clone: Other nucleotide sequences in the sample specify the same CDR3. The chain is built from TRBV9 and TRBJ1-3; D ambiguous. Germline CDR1 and CDR2: SGDLS and YYNGEE. The CDR3 spans 15 residues. Trimming left V 0 bases short and J 2 bases short, with 9 bases between. CDR3: CASSVGGSPGNTIYF. The CDR3 nucleotides read TGTGCCAGCAGCGTAGGGGGATCTCCTGGAAACACCATATATTTT.

To note about this clone: Different DNA sequences within this sample yield the same CDR3. V and J are TRBV9 and TRBJ2-7, with D tentatively TRBD1 (5 bases). This CDR3 spans 12 amino acids. The ends were cut back, 0 bases at V and 5 bases at J, with 6 bases in the middle. CDR1 SGDLS and CDR2 YYNGEE come from the germline V gene. The CDR3 nucleotides are TGTGCCAGCAGCGTAGGGGGCGACGAGCAGTACTTC. This encodes CASSVGGDEQYF.

Concerning this clone: This same CDR3 is encoded by further DNA sequences in the sample. This chain uses TRBV27 with TRBJ2-1; D is ambiguous. Germline V CDR1 and CDR2: MNHEY, SMNVEV (reference sequence). V was cut by 0 bases and J by 0 bases, with 6 bases left in between. The CDR3 has 15 residues. CDR3 DNA: TGTGCCAGCAGTTTATCCCCTAGCTCCTACAATGAGCAGTTCTTC. This gives the protein CASSLSPSSYNEQFF.

The gene calls are TRBV6-1 and TRBJ1-5, with no clear D. Trimming stripped 3 bases from V and 6 bases from J, with 21 bases between. This CDR3 has 17 residues. CDR1 is MNHNS and CDR2 is SASEGT in the germline V gene. CDR3 region: CASSEIPLWEEVQPQHF. In DNA form, the CDR3 reads TGTGCCAGCAGTGAGATCCCCTTATGGGAGGAGGTTCAGCCCCAGCATTTT.

The gene calls are TRBV2 and TRBJ2-7; D is uncertain. CDR3 length: 11 residues. Deletions cut 6 bases from V and 3 bases from J, with 6 bases between. Germline V CDR1 and CDR2: SNHLY, FYNNEI. The CDR3 region has the DNA TGTGCCAGCAGACCAGGCTACGAGCAGTACTTC. Translation: CASRPGYEQYF.

The rearrangement uses TRBV2 and TRBJ2-7, with 7 bases that match TRBD1. Losses at the gene ends were 3 bases for V and 10 bases for J; bases not matched to a gene: 6. Per the germline V gene, CDR1 is SNHLY and CDR2 is FYNNEI. This CDR3 has 12 amino acids. The CDR3 is CASSDPDRDQYF. The CDR3 DNA sequence: TGTGCCAGCAGTGACCCTGACAGGGACCAGTACTTC.

The rearrangement uses TRBV7-9 and TRBJ2-2; D gene unclear. V was shortened by 5 bases and J by 7 bases, with 20 bases between the two germline ends. The CDR3 loop spans 16 amino acids. Per germline, CDR1 SEHNR and CDR2 FQNEAQ (reference sequence). The CDR3 is CASSRTDDNRLGELFF. As DNA, the CDR3 is TGTGCCAGCAGCAGGACGGACGACAATCGACTCGGGGAGCTGTTTTTT.

The CDR3 DNA follows: TGTGCCAGCAGTTCGACAGGGGGCTACGGGGAGCTGTTTTTT. Amino acid sequence: CASSSTGGYGELFF. The V and J genes are TRBV6-6 and TRBJ2-2; 10 bases align to TRBD1. The V and J ends lost 4 bases and 7 bases, in that order; junction bases with no gene match: 3. CDR3 length: 14 residues. Germline values: CDR1 MNHNY, CDR2 SVGAGI (reference sequence).

The V gene is TRBV7-9, the J gene TRBJ2-7; TRBD2 agrees at 8 bases. Germline trimming cut 4 bases from V and 5 bases from J; bases unmatched to any gene: 10. Germline V gives CDR1 SEHNR, CDR2 FQNEAQ (reference sequence). The CDR3 is made up of 15 amino acids. The CDR3 DNA reads as TGTGCCAGCAGCTCATCCGCGGGAGGAGGCCACGAGCAGTACTTC. This encodes CASSSSAGGGHEQYF.

The rearrangement links TRBV13 to TRBJ2-7; D perhaps matches TRBD1 (6 bases). The CDR3 runs to 15 residues. CDR1 and CDR2 from the germline V gene are PRHDT and FYEKMQ (reference sequence). V was shortened by 0 bases and J by 4 bases, with 13 bases between the two germline ends. CDR3 residues: CASSLGPQGDYEQYF. As DNA, the CDR3 is TGTGCCAGCAGCTTAGGCCCACAGGGCGATTACGAGCAGTACTTC.

The rearrangement uses TRBV5-4 and TRBJ2-3; 10 positions match TRBD2. J was trimmed by 5 bases and V by 0 bases; bases with no gene match: 3. CDR1 SGHNT and CDR2 YYREEE come from the germline V gene (reference sequence). The CDR3 covers 15 residues. The DNA for the CDR3 is TGTGCCAGCAGCTTGGTGGCTAGCGGGGGAGATACGCAGTATTTT. As protein: CASSLVASGGDTQYF.

The genes are TRBV5-1 and TRBJ2-1, with 8 positions matching TRBD1. CDR3 length: 17 amino acids. The germline gives CDR1 SGHRS, CDR2 YFSETQ. V gave up 2 bases and J gave up 3 bases; unmatched junction bases: 10. The CDR3 DNA reads TGCGCCAGCAGCTTTGGGTCCGGGACAGGTATCTACAATGAGCAGTTCTTC. Its translation: CASSFGSGTGIYNEQFF.

With respect to this clone: The sample contains more than one DNA sequence encoding this CDR3. V gene TRBV6-5 combines with J gene TRBJ2-7, with D perhaps assigned TRBD1 or TRBD2 (5 bases each). V lost 0 bases, J lost 1 base, and 13 bases lay in between. Germline V gene data show CDR1 as MNHEY and CDR2 as SVGAGI. The CDR3 contains 16 residues. CDR3 DNA sequence: TGTGCCAGCAGTTACTCTACCGGGGCCCGATCCTACGAGCAGTACTTC. Amino acids: CASSYSTGARSYEQYF.

This clone was seen only once. The rearrangement links TRBV10-3 to TRBJ1-5; perhaps TRBD1 as D (6 bases). This CDR3 has 14 residues. The germline V gene encodes CDR1 ENHRY and CDR2 SYGVKD. The V and J ends lost 0 bases and 7 bases respectively, with 10 bases between them. CDR3 in DNA: TGTGCCATCAGTGAGTCGAACAGGGTCCAGCCCCAGCATTTT. Translating gives CAISESNRVQPQHF.

Details on this clone: The identical CDR3 is also encoded by other nucleotide sequences in the sample. The chain combines TRBV7-6 with TRBJ2-7; D is possibly TRBD1 (6 bases). Trimming pared 1 base from V and 5 bases from J, leaving 9 bases between. This CDR3 spans 13 amino acids. The germline V gene encodes CDR1 SGHVS and CDR2 FNYEAQ. The CDR3 spells CASSLGPGDEQYF. DNA of the CDR3: TGTGCCAGCAGCTTAGGACCAGGGGACGAGCAGTACTTC. Full variable domain (missing parts from reference TRBV7-6 and TRBJ2-7): GAGVSQSPRYKVTKRGQDVALRCDPISGHVSLYWYRQALGQGPEFLTYFNYEAQQDKSGLPNDRFSAERPEGSISTLTIQRTEQRDSAMYRCASSLGPGDEQYFGPGTRLTVT.

The rearrangement joins TRBV21-1 to TRBJ1-5; the D call of TRBD1 is as the table states it, not checked on the DNA. TRBV21-1 is a pseudogene. This CDR3 is built from 17 residues. The CDR3 loop reads CASSPRTETYSNQPQHF. CDR3 bases: TGTGCCAGCAGCCCCCGGACAGAAACTTATAGCAATCAGCCCCAGCATTTT.

On this clone: This sample also contains other DNA sequences that code for the same CDR3. The genes are TRBV9 and TRBJ2-2; TRBD1 matches at 8 bases. This CDR3 spans 15 amino acids. Germline assignment: CDR1 SGDLS and CDR2 YYNGEE. The junction had 4 bases not matched to a gene; V was cut back by 2 bases and J by 4 bases. CDR3 DNA: TGTGCCAGCAGCGTTGAACAGGGGGGCACCGGGGAGCTGTTTTTT. Its translation: CASSVEQGGTGELFF.